The 21 T cell receptor beta chains in this list originate from one sample, sequenced in a study of blood T cell repertoires in COVID-19. The repertoire was sequenced with immunoSEQ multiplex PCR; TCRdb's copy has only in-frame clones and lacks some. The data contain a few hundred thousand clones, about 87% of them singletons. Sequencing input: peripheral blood. The receptors were gathered from a man between 65 and 85 years old with acute or convalescent COVID-19.

The V call is TRBV5-1, the J call TRBJ1-2, with TRBD1 identical over 7 bases. Germline V CDR1 and CDR2: SGHRS, YFSETQ. V gave up 4 bases and J gave up 3 bases; unmatched junction bases: 3. This CDR3 has 13 amino acids. The CDR3 coding sequence is TGCGCCAGCAGCCCCGGACAGGACTATGGCTACACCTTC. Translated: CASSPGQDYGYTF.

The V call is TRBV28, the J call TRBJ1-2; D perhaps matches TRBD1 (6 bases). From germline, CDR1 is MDHEN and CDR2 SYDVKM. The V end was cut by 5 bases, the J end by 2 bases, with 12 bases between. The CDR3 consists of 14 residues. CDR3 DNA: TGTGCCAGCAGTCCGATCCAGGGGAACTATGGCTACACCTTC. Protein: CASSPIQGNYGYTF.

V is TRBV18 and J is TRBJ2-1; D remains ambiguous. Deletions cut 6 bases from V and 0 bases from J, with 15 bases between. The CDR3 sequence is 16 residues long. The germline CDR1 and CDR2 sequences are KGHSH and LQKENI. CDR3 bases: TGTGCCAGCTCGTACCCCGTGACAAGCTCCTACAATGAGCAGTTCTTC. The encoded protein is CASSYPVTSSYNEQFF.

The CDR3 protein is CASSIQLQWGHSSGNTIYF. DNA for the CDR3: TGTGCCAGTAGTATACAACTACAGTGGGGACACAGCTCTGGAAACACCATATATTTT. This chain links TRBV19 with TRBJ1-3; D might be TRBD1 (6 bases). V was trimmed by 2 bases and J by 0 bases, leaving 20 bases between them. Germline CDR1 reads LNHDA; CDR2 reads SQIVND (reference sequence). CDR3 size: 19 residues.

This clone appeared a few times. This sequence joins TRBV6-5 and TRBJ2-2, with D unresolved. The CDR3 totals 15 residues. The V and J ends lost 4 bases and 0 bases respectively, with 9 bases between them. Germline V gene lookup returns CDR1 MNHEY and CDR2 SVGAGI. The CDR3 loop is CASSLGGPNTGELFF. DNA for the CDR3: TGTGCCAGCAGTTTGGGTGGGCCGAACACCGGGGAGCTGTTTTTT.

This rearrangement joins TRBV7-9 to TRBJ1-2, with D tentatively TRBD1 (6 bases). This CDR3 region has 13 residues. V was clipped by 6 bases and J by 5 bases, with 13 bases between them. Germline V CDR1 and CDR2: SEHNR, FQNEAQ (reference sequence). This CDR3 is CASRTGGQYGYTF. The CDR3 DNA sequence: TGTGCCAGCAGAACTGGGGGACAATATGGCTACACCTTC.

This chain uses TRBV7-3 with TRBJ2-1; TRBD2 might be the D (8 bases). This CDR3 region has 19 residues. Trimming cost V 0 bases and J 10 bases, with 28 bases left between them. The germline CDR1 and CDR2 sequences are SGHTA and FQGTGA. CDR3 region: CASSLTGGSGTALGQEQFF. The CDR3 DNA reads TGTGCCAGCAGCTTAACAGGGGGTAGCGGGACAGCGCTAGGTCAAGAGCAGTTCTTC.

This clone was detected a few times. The J gene is TRBJ1-2, the V gene TRBV5-5; 8 bases are shared with TRBD1. The CDR3 is 15 amino acids. Germline CDR1 reads SGHKS; CDR2 reads YYEKEE (reference sequence). V shed 3 bases and J 3 bases; nucleotides not matched to a gene: 7. CDR3 region: CASSSGQAGDYGYTF. CDR3 DNA: TGTGCCAGCAGCTCGGGACAGGCGGGGGACTATGGCTACACCTTC.

This chain connects TRBV5-1 to TRBJ1-1; D call uncertain. Deletions cut 1 base from V and 1 base from J, with 8 bases between. Per the germline V gene, CDR1 is SGHRS and CDR2 is YFSETQ. The CDR3 contains 14 residues. The CDR3 sequence: CASSLSAANTEAFF. CDR3 nucleotide sequence: TGCGCCAGCAGCTTGTCGGCGGCGAACACTGAAGCTTTCTTT.

The chain employs TRBV6-6 and TRBJ2-7; 12 bases are shared with TRBD2. After removal of 4 bases from V and 0 bases from J, the junction contained 4 bases not matched to a gene. CDR3 length: 16 residues. Germline CDR1 is MNHNY and CDR2 is SVGAGI (reference sequence). The CDR3 loop reads CASSSGLAGSSYEQYF. The CDR3 DNA reads as TGTGCCAGCAGTTCGGGACTAGCGGGTAGCTCCTACGAGCAGTACTTC.

Only one count was recorded for this clone. The chain joins TRBV6-2 or TRBV6-3 to TRBJ2-7; 8 bases agree with TRBD2. Per the germline V gene, CDR1 is MNHEY and CDR2 is SVGEGT. CDR3 length: 14 amino acids. J gave up 3 bases and V 2 bases, and 3 bases lay outside the gene matches. In DNA, the CDR3 is TGTGCCAGCAGTTACCCCAGCGGGAGCTACGAGCAGTACTTC. Translating it yields CASSYPSGSYEQYF.

The chain uses TRBV19 and TRBJ2-5; 9 bases map to TRBD1. The germline CDR1 and CDR2 sequences are LNHDA and SQIVND (reference sequence). The CDR3 runs 14 residues. V shed 10 bases and J 2 bases; nucleotides not matched to a gene: 8. The CDR3 reads CATSGTGSQETQYF. DNA of the CDR3: TGTGCCACCTCCGGGACAGGGAGTCAAGAGACCCAGTACTTC.

V gene TRBV5-6 combines with J gene TRBJ2-2, with TRBD1 matching 9 bases. This CDR3 spans 18 amino acids. J was trimmed by 4 bases and V by 5 bases; bases with no gene match: 15. Germline CDR1 is SGHDT and CDR2 is YYEEEE. As DNA, the CDR3 is TGTGCCAGCAGACCAACTGGGGTCGGGACAGGGAGCACCGGGGAGCTGTTTTTT. Translating gives CASRPTGVGTGSTGELFF.

This clone was seen a few times. V gene TRBV18 combines with J gene TRBJ2-2; no reliable D call. Per the germline V gene, CDR1 is KGHSH and CDR2 is LQKENI. V lost 2 bases and J lost 1, with 8 bases in between. This CDR3 has 15 residues. The CDR3 reads CASSPKSMNTGELFF. Here the CDR3 DNA reads TGTGCCAGCTCACCAAAATCTATGAACACCGGGGAGCTGTTTTTT.

The rearrangement links TRBV28 to TRBJ2-7; 8 nucleotides align to TRBD1. Per the germline V gene, CDR1 is MDHEN and CDR2 is SYDVKM. With V trimmed by 2 bases and J by 2 bases, 5 bases remained unmatched. This CDR3 spans 15 amino acids. The chain's CDR3 is CASSLQGAPTYEQYF. The CDR3 DNA is TGTGCCAGCAGTTTACAGGGGGCACCCACCTACGAGCAGTACTTC.

As regards this clone: Other nucleotide sequences from this sample produce the same CDR3. The V and J genes are TRBV4-3 and TRBJ2-2; 8 bases align to TRBD1. The CDR3 is 14 amino acids. CDR1 and CDR2 from the germline V gene are LGHNA and YSLEER. The junction had 1 base not matched to a gene; V was cut back by 6 bases and J by 1 base. The CDR3 DNA reads as TGCGCCAGCAGTGGGACAGGGAACACCGGGGAGCTGTTTTTT. Translated: CASSGTGNTGELFF.

The chain is built from TRBV7-2 and TRBJ2-5, with TRBD2 matching 9 bases. V was pared by 3 bases and J by 2 bases, with 4 bases of the junction left unmatched. Germline V gives CDR1 SGHTA, CDR2 FQGNSA. The CDR3 loop spans 15 amino acids. The CDR3 nucleotides read TGTGCCAGCAGCTTCGTCCTAGCGGGACAAGAGACCCAGTACTTC. Its protein product is CASSFVLAGQETQYF.

This clone was seen a single time. The rearrangement links TRBV5-5 to TRBJ2-7; D is perhaps TRBD2 (5 bases). The CDR3 contains 14 residues. CDR1 is SGHKS, CDR2 YYEKEE, per germline (reference sequence). The V end lost 4 bases, the J end lost 0 bases, and 11 bases lay between the germline ends. The CDR3 spells CASSVGLTSYEQYF. The CDR3, as DNA: TGTGCCAGCAGCGTCGGACTTACCTCCTACGAGCAGTACTTC. The complete variable domain, with remaining parts taken from reference TRBV5-5 and TRBJ2-7, reads DAGVTQSPTHLIKTRGQQVTLRCSPISGHKSVSWYQQVLGQGPQFIFQYYEKEERGRGNFPDRFSARQFPNYSSELNVNALLLGDSALYLCASSVGLTSYEQYFGPGTRLTVT.

As DNA, the CDR3 is TGCAGCGTTGAACCGACTGGAGGGGTCTATGGCTACACCTTC. It translates to CSVEPTGGVYGYTF. The rearrangement links TRBV29-1 to TRBJ1-2, with a tentative D call TRBD1 (5 bases). CDR1 and CDR2 from the germline V gene are SQVTM and ANQGSEA. The CDR3 extends over 14 amino acids. Trimming left V 2 bases short and J 4 bases short, with 14 bases between.

The genes are TRBV5-6 and TRBJ1-2; TRBD1 matches at 7 bases. Germline-derived CDR1 and CDR2 are SGHDT and YYEEEE. CDR3 size: 16 residues. Germline trimming cut 4 bases from V and 0 bases from J; bases unmatched to any gene: 9. The CDR3 coding sequence is TGTGCCAGCAGCCTGGAGGACAGGAGCGCTAACTATGGCTACACCTTC. Translating gives CASSLEDRSANYGYTF.

The rearrangement links TRBV19 to TRBJ2-1; a weak D match, TRBD2 (6 bases). CDR1 and CDR2 from the germline V gene are LNHDA and SQIVND (reference sequence). CDR3 length: 13 residues. Trimming pared 6 bases from V and 8 bases from J, leaving 14 bases between. The CDR3 DNA sequence: TGTGCCAGTAGAGGGGACTTCCCCCATGAGCAGTTCTTC. It specifies CASRGDFPHEQFF.